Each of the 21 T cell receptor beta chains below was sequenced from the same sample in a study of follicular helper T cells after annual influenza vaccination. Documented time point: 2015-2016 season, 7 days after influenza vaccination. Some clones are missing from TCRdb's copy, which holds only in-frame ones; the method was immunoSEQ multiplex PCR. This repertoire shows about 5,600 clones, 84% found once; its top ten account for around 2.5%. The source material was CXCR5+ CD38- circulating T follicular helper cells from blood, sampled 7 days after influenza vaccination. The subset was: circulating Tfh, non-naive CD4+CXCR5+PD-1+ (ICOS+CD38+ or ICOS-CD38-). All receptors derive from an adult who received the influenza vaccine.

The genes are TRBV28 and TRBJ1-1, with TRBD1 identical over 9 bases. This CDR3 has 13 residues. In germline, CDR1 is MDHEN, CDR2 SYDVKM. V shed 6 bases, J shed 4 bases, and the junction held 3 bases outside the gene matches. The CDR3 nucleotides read TGTGCCAGCAGGGGACAGGGAAGCACTGAAGCTTTCTTT. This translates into CASRGQGSTEAFF.

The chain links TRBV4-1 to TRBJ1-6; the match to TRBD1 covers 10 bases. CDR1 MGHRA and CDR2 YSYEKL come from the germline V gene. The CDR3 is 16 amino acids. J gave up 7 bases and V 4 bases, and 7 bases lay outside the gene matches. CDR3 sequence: CASSLGPGQGNSPLHF. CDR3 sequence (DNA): TGCGCCAGCAGCCTAGGGCCGGGACAGGGGAATTCACCCCTCCACTTT.

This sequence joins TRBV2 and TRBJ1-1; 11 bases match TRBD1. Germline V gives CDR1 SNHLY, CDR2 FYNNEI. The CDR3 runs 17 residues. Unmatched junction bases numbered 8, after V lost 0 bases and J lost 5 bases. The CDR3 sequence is CASSEASGTGGGTEAFF. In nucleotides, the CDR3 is TGTGCCAGCAGTGAAGCGTCCGGGACAGGGGGAGGGACTGAAGCTTTCTTT. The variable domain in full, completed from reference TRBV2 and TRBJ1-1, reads EPEVTQTPSHQVTQMGQEVILRCVPISNHLYFYWYRQILGQKVEFLVSFYNNEISEKSEIFDDQFSVERPDGSNFTLKIRSTKLEDSAMYFCASSEASGTGGGTEAFFGQGTRLTVV.

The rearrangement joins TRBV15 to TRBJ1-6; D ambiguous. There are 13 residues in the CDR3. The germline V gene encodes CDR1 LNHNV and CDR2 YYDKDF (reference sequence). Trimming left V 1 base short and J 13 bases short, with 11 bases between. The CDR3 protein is CATSRAQFGPLHF. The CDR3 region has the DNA TGTGCCACCAGCAGAGCACAATTCGGGCCCCTCCACTTT.

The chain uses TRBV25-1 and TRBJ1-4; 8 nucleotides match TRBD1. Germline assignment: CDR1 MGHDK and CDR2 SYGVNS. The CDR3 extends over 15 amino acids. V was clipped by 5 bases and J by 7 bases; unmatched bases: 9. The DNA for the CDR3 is TGTGCCAGCAGTTCTCAGGGGGCGCGGGGTGAAAAACTGTTTTTT. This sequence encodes CASSSQGARGEKLFF.

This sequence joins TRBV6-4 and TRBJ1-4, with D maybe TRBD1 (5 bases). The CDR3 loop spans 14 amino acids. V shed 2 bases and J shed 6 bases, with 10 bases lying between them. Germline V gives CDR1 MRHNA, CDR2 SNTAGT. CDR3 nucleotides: TGTGCCAGCAGTGACGGGAGGGGCGATGAAAAACTGTTTTTT. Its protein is CASSDGRGDEKLFF.

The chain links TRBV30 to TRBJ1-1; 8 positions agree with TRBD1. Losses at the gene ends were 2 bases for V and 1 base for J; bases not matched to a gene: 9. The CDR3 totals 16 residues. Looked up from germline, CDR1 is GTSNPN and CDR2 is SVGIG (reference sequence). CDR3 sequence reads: CAWSRPTGQENTEAFF. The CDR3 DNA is TGTGCCTGGAGTCGCCCTACGGGACAGGAGAACACTGAAGCTTTCTTT.

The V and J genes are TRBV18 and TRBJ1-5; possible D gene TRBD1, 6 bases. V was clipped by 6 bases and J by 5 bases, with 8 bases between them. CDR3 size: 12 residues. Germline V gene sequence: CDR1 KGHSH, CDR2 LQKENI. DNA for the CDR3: TGTGCCAGCTCCGCAGGGGATCAGCCCCAGCATTTT. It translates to CASSAGDQPQHF.

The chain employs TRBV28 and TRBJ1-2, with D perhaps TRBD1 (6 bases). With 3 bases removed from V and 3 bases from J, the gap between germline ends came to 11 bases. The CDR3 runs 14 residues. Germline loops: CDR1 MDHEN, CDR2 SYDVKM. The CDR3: CASSFGGAHYGYTF. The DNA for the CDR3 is TGTGCCAGCAGTTTTGGGGGCGCGCACTATGGCTACACCTTC.

The CDR3 nucleotides are TGTGCCAGCAGGCAGGGGGCTGGAAACACCATATATTTT. Its translation: CASRQGAGNTIYF. This rearrangement joins TRBV2 to TRBJ1-3, with TRBD1 matching over 7 bases. The CDR3 is 13 residues long. Germline CDR1 and CDR2: SNHLY and FYNNEI. V was clipped by 6 bases and J by 2 bases; unmatched bases: 1. Full variable domain (outside the CDR3, taken from reference TRBV2 and TRBJ1-3): EPEVTQTPSHQVTQMGQEVILRCVPISNHLYFYWYRQILGQKVEFLVSFYNNEISEKSEIFDDQFSVERPDGSNFTLKIRSTKLEDSAMYFCASRQGAGNTIYFGEGSWLTVV.

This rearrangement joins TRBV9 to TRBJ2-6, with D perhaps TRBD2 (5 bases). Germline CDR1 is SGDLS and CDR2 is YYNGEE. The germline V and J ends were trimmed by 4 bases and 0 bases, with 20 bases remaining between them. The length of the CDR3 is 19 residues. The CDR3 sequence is CASSTRNEGENSGANVLTF. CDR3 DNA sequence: TGTGCCAGCAGCACTCGGAATGAGGGAGAAAACTCTGGGGCCAACGTCCTGACTTTC.

CDR3 DNA: TGCGCCAGCAGCTTAGGAGACAGGGGAACCGGGGAGCTGTTTTTT. Translation: CASSLGDRGTGELFF. V is TRBV5-1 and J is TRBJ2-2, with 8 nucleotides matching TRBD1. V shed 2 bases and J 5 bases; nucleotides not matched to a gene: 5. The CDR3 has 15 residues. In germline, CDR1 is SGHRS, CDR2 YFSETQ.

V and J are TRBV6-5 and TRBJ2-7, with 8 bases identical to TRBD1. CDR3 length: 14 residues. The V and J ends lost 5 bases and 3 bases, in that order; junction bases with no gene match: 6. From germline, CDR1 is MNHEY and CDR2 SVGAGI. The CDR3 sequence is CASSTPRGLYEQYF. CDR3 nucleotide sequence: TGTGCCAGCAGTACCCCCAGGGGGCTCTACGAGCAGTACTTC.

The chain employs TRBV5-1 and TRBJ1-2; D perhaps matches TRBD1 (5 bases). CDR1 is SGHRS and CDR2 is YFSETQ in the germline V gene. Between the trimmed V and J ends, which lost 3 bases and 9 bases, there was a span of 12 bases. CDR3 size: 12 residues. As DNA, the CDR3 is TGCGCCAGCAGCTACGGGACGGAGAGCTACACCTTC. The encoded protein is CASSYGTESYTF.

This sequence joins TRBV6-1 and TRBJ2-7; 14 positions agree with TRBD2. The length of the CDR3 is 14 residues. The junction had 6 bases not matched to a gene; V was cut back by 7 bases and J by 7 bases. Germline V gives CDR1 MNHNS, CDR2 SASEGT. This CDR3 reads CASTGLAGAGEQYF. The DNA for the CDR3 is TGTGCCAGCACGGGACTAGCGGGAGCGGGGGAGCAGTACTTC.

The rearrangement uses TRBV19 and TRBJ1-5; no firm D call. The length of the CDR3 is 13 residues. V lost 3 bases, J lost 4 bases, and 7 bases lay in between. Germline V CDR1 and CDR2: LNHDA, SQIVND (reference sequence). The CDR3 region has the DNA TGTGCCAGTAGTATCGGGGTGAATCAGCCCCAGCATTTT. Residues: CASSIGVNQPQHF.

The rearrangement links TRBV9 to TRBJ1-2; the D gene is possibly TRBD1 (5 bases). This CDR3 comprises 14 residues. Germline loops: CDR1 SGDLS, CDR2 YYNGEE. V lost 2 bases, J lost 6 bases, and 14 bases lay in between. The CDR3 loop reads CASSVGTPPDGYTF. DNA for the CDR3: TGTGCCAGCAGCGTTGGGACTCCTCCGGATGGCTACACCTTC.

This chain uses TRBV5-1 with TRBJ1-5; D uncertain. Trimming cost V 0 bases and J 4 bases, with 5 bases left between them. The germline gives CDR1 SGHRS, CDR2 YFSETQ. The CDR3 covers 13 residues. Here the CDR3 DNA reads TGCGCCAGCAGCTTGGCTCAGAATCAGCCCCAGCATTTT. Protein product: CASSLAQNQPQHF.

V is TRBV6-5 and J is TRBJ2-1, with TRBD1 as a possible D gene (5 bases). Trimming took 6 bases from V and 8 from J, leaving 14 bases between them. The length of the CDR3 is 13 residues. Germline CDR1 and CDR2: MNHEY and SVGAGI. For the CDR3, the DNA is TGTGCCAGCAGGCCACACCAGGGCGATGAGCAGTTCTTC. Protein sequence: CASRPHQGDEQFF.

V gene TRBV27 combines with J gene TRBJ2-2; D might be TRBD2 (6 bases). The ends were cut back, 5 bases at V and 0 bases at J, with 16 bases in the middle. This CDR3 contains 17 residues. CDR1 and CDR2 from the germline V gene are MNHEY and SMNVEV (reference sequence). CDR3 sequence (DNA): TGTGCCAGCAGTACACTAGCCGGGAGCACGAACACCGGGGAGCTGTTTTTT. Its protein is CASSTLAGSTNTGELFF.

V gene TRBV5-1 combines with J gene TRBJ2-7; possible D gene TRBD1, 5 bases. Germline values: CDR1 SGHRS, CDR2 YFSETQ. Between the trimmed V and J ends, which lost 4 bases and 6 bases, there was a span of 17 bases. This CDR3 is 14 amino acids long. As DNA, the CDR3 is TGCGCCAGCAGCCCCATGCGCAGGGAACCCGAGCAGTACTTC. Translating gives CASSPMRREPEQYF.